This TCR beta chain was recorded in a study of OX40 agonist ivuxolimab in advanced cancers. CDR1 SNHLY and CDR2 FYNNEI come from the germline V gene. Trimming removed 8 bases from V and 5 bases from J; junction bases left unmatched: 8. This CDR3 has 14 amino acids. Sequencing used immunoSEQ multiplex PCR; TCRdb keeps in-frame clones, though not all of them. The sample yields 53,000 or so clones, 70% to 90% seen once. The chain is built from TRBV2 and TRBJ2-5; 10 nucleotides agree with TRBD1. The clonotype originates from an adult with an advanced solid tumor such as melanoma, head and neck, liver or kidney cancer. Source: CD4+ or CD8+ T cells sorted from blood, taken in a trial of the OX40 agonist ivuxolimab. CDR3 region: CASSRQGAWETQYF. For the CDR3, the DNA is TGTGCCAGCTCCCGACAGGGGGCGTGGGAGACCCAGTACTTC.